This T cell receptor (beta chain) is drawn from a study of cytomegalovirus exposure and HLA in healthy donors. Findings and caveats of the study: Researchers reported in a later analysis that a missense DCLRE1C variant was tied to TCR beta V- and J-gene trimming.

PCR primers comprised 60 Vbeta and 13 Jbeta primers. Sequenced by immunoSEQ multiplex PCR; TCRdb stores in-frame clones only, minus some. The table lists about 130,000 clones, about two thirds of them singletons, with around 4.2% in the top ten. Notes on this clone: The antigen is unknown.

This receptor was taken from a man between 45 and 60 years old in good health and CMV-seropositive. The sample consisted of PBMCs.

CDR3 protein: CASSAGVRNTEAFF. CDR3 nucleotide sequence: TGTGCCAGCAGCGCGGGAGTAAGGAACACTGAAGCTTTCTTT. This chain links TRBV11-2 with TRBJ1-1; D is uncertain. V lost 5 bases to trimming and J lost 1 base, with 11 bases between them. Germline assignment: CDR1 SGHAT and CDR2 FQNNGV. This CDR3 is built from 14 residues. The variable domain in full, completed from reference TRBV11-2 and TRBJ1-1, reads EAGVAQSPRYKIIEKRQSVAFWCNPISGHATLYWYQQILGQGPKLLIQFQNNGVVDDSQLPKDRFSAERLKGVDSTLKIQPAKLEDSAVYLCASSAGVRNTEAFFGQGTRLTVV.